This T cell receptor (beta chain) was recorded in a study of T cells in Graves' hyperthyroidism and ophthalmopathy. The overall study: Peripheral blood was drawn at first diagnosis, prior to all treatment.

RNA transcripts provided the source from which TCR beta CDR3 regions were amplified. Researchers ran a first-round RT-PCR on the TCR CDR3 using the HTBI primer set. MiXCR, applied by TCRdb to the multiplex PCR reads, yields one record per CDR3 protein. This repertoire shows 250,000 or so distinct CDR3 sequences, 15% to 20% found once; its top ten account for around 28%. This clonotype was found a few times. Its antigen is undetermined. Study-level findings and limits: Before onset, ophthalmopathy was predicted by the model a median approximately 6.5 months earlier.

This CDR3 region has 16 residues. After removal of 4 bases from V and 2 bases from J, the junction contained 6 bases not matched to a gene. Germline loops: CDR1 MNHNS, CDR2 SASEGT. For ophthalmopathy patients, the Clinical Activity Score was at least 3 and the NOSPECS grade at least 4; duration was under 3 months. This receptor was taken from a woman under 30 with Graves' ophthalmopathy. The sequencing sample was made of blood. The chain has TRBV6-1 and TRBJ2-3, with 10 positions matching TRBD1. The CDR3 here is CASSVRDRGPTDTQYF. The CDR3 DNA reads TGTGCCAGCAGTGTCCGGGACAGGGGACCCACAGATACGCAGTATTTT.